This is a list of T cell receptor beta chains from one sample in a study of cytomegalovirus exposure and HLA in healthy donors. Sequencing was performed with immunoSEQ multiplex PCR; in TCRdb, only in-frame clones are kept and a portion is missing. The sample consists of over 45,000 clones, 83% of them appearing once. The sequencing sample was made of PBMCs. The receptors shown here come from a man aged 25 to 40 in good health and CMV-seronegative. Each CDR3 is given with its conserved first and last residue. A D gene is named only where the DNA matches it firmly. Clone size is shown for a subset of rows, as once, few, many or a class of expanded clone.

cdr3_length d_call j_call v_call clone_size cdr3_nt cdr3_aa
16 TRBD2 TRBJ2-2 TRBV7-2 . TGTGCCAGCAGCCCCCAAGCGGGGATTGACACCGGGGAGCTGTTTTTT CASSPQAGIDTGELFF
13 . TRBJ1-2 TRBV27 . TGTGCCAGCAGTTTCTTCGGGGGTGAAGGCTACACCTTC CASSFFGGEGYTF
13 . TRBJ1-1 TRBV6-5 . TGTGCCAGCAGTCGCGGAGGGGACACTGAAGCTTTCTTT CASSRGGDTEAFF
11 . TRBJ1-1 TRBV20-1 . TGCAGTGCTCGTCTAGCCCAGACGGCTTTCTTT CSARLAQTAFF
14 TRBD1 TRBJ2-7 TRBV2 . TGTGCCAGCAGTTCTACAGGGGGCTGGTACGAGCAGTACTTC CASSSTGGWYEQYF
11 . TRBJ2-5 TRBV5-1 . TGCGCCAGCAGGGAGGAAGAGACCCAGTACTTC CASREEETQYF
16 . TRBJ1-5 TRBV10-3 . TGTGCCATCAGTGACCGGGGGGGCAGGTTTAATCAGCCCCAGCATTTT CAISDRGGRFNQPQHF
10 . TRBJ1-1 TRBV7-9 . TGTGCCAGCTCTAGGGGTGAAGCTTTCTTT CASSRGEAFF
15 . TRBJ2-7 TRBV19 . TGTGCCAGTAGTTACCCGGGTAGCGGATCCTACGAGCAGTACTTC CASSYPGSGSYEQYF
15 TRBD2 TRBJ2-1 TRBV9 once TGTGCCAGCAGCCCCCGGCGGGGGGACTACAATGAGCAGTTCTTC CASSPRRGDYNEQFF
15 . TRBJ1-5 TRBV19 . TGTGCCAGTAGTATTGGGGAGGCAGGACGACAGCCCCAGCATTTT CASSIGEAGRQPQHF
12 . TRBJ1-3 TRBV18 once TGTGCCAGCTCCCAGGAAGGATCTCAGATATATTTT CASSQEGSQIYF
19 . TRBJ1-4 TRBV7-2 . TGTGCCAGCAGCTTAGTCGGGGGGCGCGGATTAAATACTAATGAAAAACTGTTTTTT CASSLVGGRGLNTNEKLFF
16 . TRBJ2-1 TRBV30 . TGTGCCTGGAGTGTCATGCCCGGGTTCTCCTACAATGAGCAGTTCTTC CAWSVMPGFSYNEQFF
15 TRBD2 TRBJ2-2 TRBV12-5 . TGTGCTAGTGGCCTCCCCGTCGGGGGGGGCGGGGAGCTGTTTTTT CASGLPVGGGGELFF
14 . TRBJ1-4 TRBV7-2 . TGTGCCAGCAGCTTTCGGGGAACTAATGAAAAACTGTTTTTT CASSFRGTNEKLFF
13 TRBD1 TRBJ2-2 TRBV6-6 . TGTGCCAGCCGACAGGGTCGGACCGGGGAGCTGTTTTTT CASRQGRTGELFF
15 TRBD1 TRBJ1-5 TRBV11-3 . TGTGCCAGCAGCTACGACAGGGGAAGTGGTCAGCCCCAGCATTTT CASSYDRGSGQPQHF
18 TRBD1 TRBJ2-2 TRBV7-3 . TGTGCCAGCAGCTTAACCCGGAGGGGGACAGGGGCCACCGGGGAGCTGTTTTTT CASSLTRRGTGATGELFF
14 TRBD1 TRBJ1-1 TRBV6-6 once TGTGCCAGCAGTGCCACAGGGGGTGGCACTGAAGCTTTCTTT CASSATGGGTEAFF
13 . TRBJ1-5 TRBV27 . TGTGCCAGCAGTCGGACAGCCTATCAGCCCCAGCATTTT CASSRTAYQPQHF